This T cell receptor beta chain was captured in a study of somatic mutations in cytotoxic T cells in rheumatoid arthritis. The assay was immunoSEQ multiplex PCR, and TCRdb's table has in-frame clones only and misses some. The table shows 20,000 or so clones, with about four fifths occurring only once. V was shortened by 4 bases and J by 7 bases, with 8 bases between the two germline ends. This CDR3 is built from 11 residues. Germline-derived CDR1 and CDR2 are SGHNT and YYREEE (reference sequence). The gene calls are TRBV5-4 and TRBJ1-1, with no clear D. Sequenced input: CD8+ T cells sorted from blood. The TCR originated in an adult with rheumatoid arthritis. This chain's CDR3 is CASSLSVEAFF. CDR3 bases: TGTGCCAGCAGCCTCAGCGTTGAAGCTTTCTTT.